This entry lists 14 T cell receptor beta chains sequenced from one sample in a study of T-cell memory formation after mild COVID-19. Using its own MiXCR run on the 5' RACE reads, TCRdb lists one record per CDR3 protein. The table has just under 150,000 distinct CDR3 sequences, approximately 21% seen once. The sequencing sample was made of PBMCs or a T cell subset sorted from them (not recorded which). The receptors originated from an adult woman who had mild COVID-19 (a few samples of this study predate the infection). Cell type and time point are not known.

This clonotype was counted between two and nine times. V usage is TRBV7-8 and J usage is TRBJ2-5, with 8 bases lining up with TRBD2. This CDR3 region has 16 residues. Germline CDR1 SGHVS, CDR2 FQNEAQ. With V trimmed by 5 bases and J by 2 bases, 10 bases remained unmatched. The CDR3 DNA sequence: TGTGCCAGCAGCCCCCGGGGGGGGCAAATGCAAGAGACCCAGTACTTC. Encoded protein: CASSPRGGQMQETQYF.

This clonotype has a handful of counts. The gene calls are TRBV11-2 and TRBJ2-2; no clear D. This CDR3 comprises 18 residues. V lost 0 bases, J lost 3 bases, and 17 bases lay in between. Germline V gene lookup returns CDR1 SGHAT and CDR2 FQNNGV. The CDR3 region is CASSLEDWVGPDTGELFF. The CDR3 DNA sequence: TGTGCCAGCAGCTTAGAAGATTGGGTCGGGCCTGACACCGGGGAGCTGTTTTTT. Complete variable domain (other parts from reference TRBV11-2 and TRBJ2-2): EAGVAQSPRYKIIEKRQSVAFWCNPISGHATLYWYQQILGQGPKLLIQFQNNGVVDDSQLPKDRFSAERLKGVDSTLKIQPAKLEDSAVYLCASSLEDWVGPDTGELFFGEGSRLTVL.

V and J are TRBV12-3 or TRBV12-4 and TRBJ2-1; D gene ambiguous. The V and J ends lost 2 bases and 5 bases respectively, with 7 bases between them. The CDR3 sequence is 13 residues long. DNA for the CDR3: TGTGCCAGCAGTTTAAACCATAACAATGAGCAGTTCTTC. Translation: CASSLNHNNEQFF.

V is TRBV12-3 or TRBV12-4 and J is TRBJ2-1; D possibly corresponds to TRBD2 (6 bases). CDR3 size: 15 residues. V lost 5 bases to trimming and J lost 4 bases, with 15 bases between them. DNA for the CDR3: TGTGCCAGCAGTCCCCGGAGGGCCCCGTACAATGAGCAGTTCTTC. It codes for CASSPRRAPYNEQFF.

Many counts were recorded for this clonotype. The chain is built from TRBV20-1 and TRBJ2-1; 12 nucleotides agree with TRBD2. Per the germline V gene, CDR1 is DFQATT and CDR2 is SNEGSKA (reference sequence). The CDR3 runs 13 residues. J lost 8 bases, V lost 7 bases, and 6 bases had no gene match. The CDR3 is CSELAGGMDEQFF. The CDR3 DNA is TGCAGTGAACTAGCGGGGGGTATGGATGAGCAGTTCTTC.

This clonotype was counted between two and nine times. The chain recombines TRBV5-1 with TRBJ1-2; the D gene is possibly TRBD1 (5 bases). This CDR3 contains 16 residues. From germline, CDR1 is SGHRS and CDR2 YFSETQ. V was shortened by 4 bases and J by 2 bases, with 18 bases between the two germline ends. The CDR3 sequence: CASSPLGQGGNYGYTF. The CDR3, as DNA: TGCGCCAGCAGCCCCTTGGGGCAGGGCGGCAACTATGGCTACACCTTC.

The V and J genes are TRBV24-1 and TRBJ2-1; a weak D match, TRBD1 (5 bases). V was clipped by 0 bases and J by 12 bases, with 14 bases between them. CDR3 length: 14 residues. Germline V lookup: CDR1 KGHDR, CDR2 SFDVKD. CDR3: CATSDLGARLGQFF. The CDR3 nucleotides read TGTGCCACCAGTGATTTGGGGGCCAGACTTGGGCAGTTCTTC.

This chain links TRBV6-2 or TRBV6-3 with TRBJ2-5; TRBD2 agrees at 8 bases. J lost 4 bases, V lost 0 bases, and 4 bases had no gene match. The CDR3 runs 15 residues. CDR1 is MNHEY and CDR2 is SVGEGT in the germline V gene. CDR3 loop: CASSYSVGGAETQYF. CDR3 bases: TGTGCCAGCAGTTACTCAGTCGGGGGGGCAGAGACCCAGTACTTC.

This clonotype was seen only a few times. The V and J genes are TRBV18 and TRBJ2-1; TRBD1 is a possible D gene (7 bases). Per the germline V gene, CDR1 is KGHSH and CDR2 is LQKENI. V shed 3 bases and J shed 0 bases, with 12 bases lying between them. CDR3 length: 16 residues. The CDR3 DNA is TGTGCCAGCTCACCGGGCCAGGGGGGCTCCTACAATGAGCAGTTCTTC. Translated: CASSPGQGGSYNEQFF. Drawing the rest from reference TRBV18 and TRBJ2-1, the complete variable domain is NAGVMQNPRHLVRRRGQEARLRCSPMKGHSHVYWYRQLPEEGLKFMVYLQKENIIDESGMPKERFSAEFPKEGPSILRIQQVVRGDSAAYFCASSPGQGGSYNEQFFGPGTRLTVL.

The sample holds a few counts of this clonotype. The chain is built from TRBV29-1 and TRBJ2-3; TRBD1 matches 9 bases. CDR3 size: 14 residues. Trimming cost V 6 bases and J 6 bases; bases outside gene matches: 10. The germline gives CDR1 SQVTM, CDR2 ANQGSEA. The CDR3 DNA reads TGCAGCGTGGCGACAGGGGGGGCAACGGATACGCAGTATTTT. It specifies CSVATGGATDTQYF.

The V call is TRBV5-4, the J call TRBJ2-5; the match to TRBD2 covers 10 bases. The CDR3 is made up of 16 amino acids. CDR1 is SGHNT and CDR2 is YYREEE in the germline V gene (reference sequence). J gave up 6 bases and V 3 bases, and 11 bases lay outside the gene matches. The CDR3 region has the DNA TGTGCCAGCAGCTCTAGCGGGAGAAGGGGATGGAAGACCCAGTACTTC. It translates to CASSSSGRRGWKTQYF.

In its sample, this clonotype was seen a few times. The chain employs TRBV6-2 or TRBV6-3 and TRBJ2-7, with a weak D call TRBD1 (5 bases). Germline V gene data show CDR1 as MNHEY and CDR2 as SVGEGT. Trimming removed 1 base at V and 5 bases at J, with 18 bases between. The CDR3 loop spans 16 amino acids. CDR3 sequence (DNA): TGTGCCAGCAGTTACTTACCTGGACACCCTAAGGACGAGCAGTACTTC. Its protein product is CASSYLPGHPKDEQYF.

This clonotype was seen more than once but under ten times. This chain joins TRBV5-1 and TRBJ2-1, with 9 bases matching TRBD2. CDR1 and CDR2 from the germline V gene are SGHRS and YFSETQ. This CDR3 contains 16 residues. Trimming removed 0 bases from V and 3 bases from J; junction bases left unmatched: 4. CDR3 protein: CASSLVLAGNYNEQFF. CDR3 in DNA: TGCGCCAGCAGCTTGGTTCTAGCGGGGAACTACAATGAGCAGTTCTTC.

The chain joins TRBV28 to TRBJ1-5, with 9 bases identical to TRBD1. CDR1 and CDR2 from the germline V gene are MDHEN and SYDVKM. The CDR3 consists of 16 residues. V shed 8 bases and J 4 bases; nucleotides not matched to a gene: 12. CDR3 nucleotide sequence: TGTGCCAGCCTCCTCGGACAGGGGCTTAGGAATCAGCCCCAGCATTTT. Its protein product is CASLLGQGLRNQPQHF.